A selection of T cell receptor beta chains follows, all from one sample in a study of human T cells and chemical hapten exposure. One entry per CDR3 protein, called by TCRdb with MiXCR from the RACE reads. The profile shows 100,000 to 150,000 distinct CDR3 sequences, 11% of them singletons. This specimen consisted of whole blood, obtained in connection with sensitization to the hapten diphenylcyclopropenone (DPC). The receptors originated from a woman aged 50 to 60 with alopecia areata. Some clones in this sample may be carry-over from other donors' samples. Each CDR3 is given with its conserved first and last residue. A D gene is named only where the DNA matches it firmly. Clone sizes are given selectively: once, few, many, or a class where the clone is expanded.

cdr3_nt: TGCAGCGTGGGTACAACTCTCACTGAAGCTTTCTTT; cdr3_aa: CSVGTTLTEAFF; j_call: TRBJ1-1; clone_size: medium-sized; d_call: NA; v_call: TRBV29-1
cdr3_nt: TGTGCCAGCAGCACTAGCGGGGGGGCTGATGAGCAGTTCTTC; cdr3_aa: CASSTSGGADEQFF; j_call: TRBJ2-1; clone_size: NA; d_call: TRBD2; v_call: TRBV3-1
cdr3_nt: TGCAGCGTTGAAGATTGGCTCGATACGCAGTATTTT; cdr3_aa: CSVEDWLDTQYF; j_call: TRBJ2-3; clone_size: many; d_call: NA; v_call: TRBV29-1
cdr3_nt: TGTGCCAGCAGCTCGATGACAAGACAGCCTGAAGCTTTCTTT; cdr3_aa: CASSSMTRQPEAFF; j_call: TRBJ1-1; clone_size: few; d_call: NA; v_call: TRBV5-5
cdr3_nt: TGCAGCGTTGGAGGGGGCGGTAACACTGAAGCTTTCTTT; cdr3_aa: CSVGGGGNTEAFF; j_call: TRBJ1-1; clone_size: few; d_call: TRBD1; v_call: TRBV29-1
cdr3_nt: TGCAGTGCCCCCCTCGGCGGGAGCCACTCCTACAATGAGCAGTTCTTC; cdr3_aa: CSAPLGGSHSYNEQFF; j_call: TRBJ2-1; clone_size: NA; d_call: TRBD2; v_call: TRBV20-1
cdr3_nt: TGTGCCAGCAGCTTCCCACCCGGGACAGGGAAAGGGACAGATACGCAGTATTTT; cdr3_aa: CASSFPPGTGKGTDTQYF; j_call: TRBJ2-3; clone_size: many; d_call: TRBD1; v_call: TRBV11-2
cdr3_nt: TGTGCCAGCGGCTCTAAGGATTCACGAGGGACTAGAAAAAATGAGCAGTTCTTC; cdr3_aa: CASGSKDSRGTRKNEQFF; j_call: TRBJ2-1; clone_size: once; d_call: TRBD2; v_call: TRBV7-8
cdr3_nt: TGCGCCAGCACCCCAGGGACAGGGCTTTATGGCTACACCTTC; cdr3_aa: CASTPGTGLYGYTF; j_call: TRBJ1-2; clone_size: NA; d_call: TRBD1; v_call: TRBV10-2
cdr3_nt: TGTGCCAGCAGTTACTCGTTTACAGGGTCAGATACGCAGTATTTT; cdr3_aa: CASSYSFTGSDTQYF; j_call: TRBJ2-3; clone_size: many; d_call: NA; v_call: TRBV6-5
cdr3_nt: TGTGCTAGTGGTTTGGGGGGACCCCTCTACGAGCAGTACTTC; cdr3_aa: CASGLGGPLYEQYF; j_call: TRBJ2-7; clone_size: few; d_call: NA; v_call: TRBV12-5
cdr3_nt: TGCAGCGTTGGTTCAGGGGCCGGGGAGCTGTTTTTT; cdr3_aa: CSVGSGAGELFF; j_call: TRBJ2-2; clone_size: many; d_call: NA; v_call: TRBV29-1
cdr3_nt: TGTGCCAGCAGTTACTCTGGGAAAGCAGCCCCTAGCACAGATACGCAGTATTTT; cdr3_aa: CASSYSGKAAPSTDTQYF; j_call: TRBJ2-3; clone_size: NA; d_call: NA; v_call: TRBV6-5
cdr3_nt: TGTGCCAGCAGTTACTCAGGGATAGGCAGGGGTGTCTATGGCTACACCTTC; cdr3_aa: CASSYSGIGRGVYGYTF; j_call: TRBJ1-2; clone_size: few; d_call: NA; v_call: TRBV6-5
cdr3_nt: TGTGCCAGCAGTTTAGGCCCAAGGGCGGCTTTCTTT; cdr3_aa: CASSLGPRAAFF; j_call: TRBJ1-1; clone_size: few; d_call: NA; v_call: TRBV12-3/TRBV12-4
cdr3_nt: TGCAGTGCTTCCCTTATGTCTGGGGGCACTGAAGCTTTCTTT; cdr3_aa: CSASLMSGGTEAFF; j_call: TRBJ1-1; clone_size: few; d_call: NA; v_call: TRBV20-1
cdr3_nt: TGTGCCACCAGCAGGCAGAGATCGACATCCACAGATACGCAGTATTTT; cdr3_aa: CATSRQRSTSTDTQYF; j_call: TRBJ2-3; clone_size: NA; d_call: NA; v_call: TRBV15
cdr3_nt: TGTGCCAGCAGCTCGACTAGCGGCACAGATACGCAGTATTTT; cdr3_aa: CASSSTSGTDTQYF; j_call: TRBJ2-3; clone_size: many; d_call: TRBD2; v_call: TRBV5-5
cdr3_nt: TGTGCCAGCAGCCGGGGGGGGGCCGATGGTGAGCAGTACTTC; cdr3_aa: CASSRGGADGEQYF; j_call: TRBJ2-7; clone_size: NA; d_call: NA; v_call: TRBV3-1
cdr3_nt: TGTGCCAGCCATCAGACAGGGGGTAAGAACACTGAAGCTTTCTTT; cdr3_aa: CASHQTGGKNTEAFF; j_call: TRBJ1-1; clone_size: few; d_call: TRBD1; v_call: TRBV28
cdr3_nt: TGTGCCAGCAGCAAAGCTGAAAACACTGAAGCTTTCTTT; cdr3_aa: CASSKAENTEAFF; j_call: TRBJ1-1; clone_size: NA; d_call: NA; v_call: TRBV12-3/TRBV12-4
cdr3_nt: TGCGCCAGCAGCTTGGCCCTCGGACGGATTGAAGGCACTGAAGCTTTCTTT; cdr3_aa: CASSLALGRIEGTEAFF; j_call: TRBJ1-1; clone_size: NA; d_call: NA; v_call: TRBV5-1
cdr3_nt: TGTGCCAGCAGCCCCCGGGAGAATTCACCCCTCCACTTT; cdr3_aa: CASSPRENSPLHF; j_call: TRBJ1-6; clone_size: NA; d_call: NA; v_call: TRBV3-1
cdr3_nt: TGTGCCAGCAGTTCCCCGGGTCCTATTAGCGGGGAGCTGTTTTTT; cdr3_aa: CASSSPGPISGELFF; j_call: TRBJ2-2; clone_size: NA; d_call: NA; v_call: TRBV12-3/TRBV12-4
cdr3_nt: TGCGCCAGCAGCCAAGACGGAGCGGGAGTGGGAGATACGCAGTATTTT; cdr3_aa: CASSQDGAGVGDTQYF; j_call: TRBJ2-3; clone_size: NA; d_call: TRBD2; v_call: TRBV4-3
cdr3_nt: TGTGCCAGCAGCAGCCCGGGGGAGCCGAACACCGGGGAGCTGTTTTTT; cdr3_aa: CASSSPGEPNTGELFF; j_call: TRBJ2-2; clone_size: many; d_call: NA; v_call: TRBV7-2
cdr3_nt: TGCAGTGCGCAGCCACAGGCGGGCTCCTACAATGAGCAGTTCTTC; cdr3_aa: CSAQPQAGSYNEQFF; j_call: TRBJ2-1; clone_size: few; d_call: NA; v_call: TRBV20-1
cdr3_nt: TGCAGTGCTAGAGAAGGACCTGGGGGAGATACGCAGTATTTT; cdr3_aa: CSAREGPGGDTQYF; j_call: TRBJ2-3; clone_size: few; d_call: NA; v_call: TRBV20-1
cdr3_nt: TGTGCCAGCAGTTTAGGGACGGGCAGAAGCACAGATACGCAGTATTTT; cdr3_aa: CASSLGTGRSTDTQYF; j_call: TRBJ2-3; clone_size: few; d_call: NA; v_call: TRBV28
cdr3_nt: TGCAGCGTTGCTAGCGGCGATGAGCAGTTCTTC; cdr3_aa: CSVASGDEQFF; j_call: TRBJ2-1; clone_size: NA; d_call: TRBD2; v_call: TRBV29-1
cdr3_nt: TGTGCCAGCAGCATGGGACAGAACTATGGCTACACCTTC; cdr3_aa: CASSMGQNYGYTF; j_call: TRBJ1-2; clone_size: few; d_call: TRBD1; v_call: TRBV7-9
cdr3_nt: TGTGCCAGCAGTTTAATAGCCTACAATGAGCAGTTCTTC; cdr3_aa: CASSLIAYNEQFF; j_call: TRBJ2-1; clone_size: NA; d_call: NA; v_call: TRBV28
cdr3_nt: TGTGCCTGGACTAGCGGGAGCACGGGCGAGCAGTACTTC; cdr3_aa: CAWTSGSTGEQYF; j_call: TRBJ2-7; clone_size: many; d_call: TRBD2; v_call: TRBV30
cdr3_nt: TGTGCCAGCGGCGTGGGCCCGTACGAAGAGACCCAGTACTTC; cdr3_aa: CASGVGPYEETQYF; j_call: TRBJ2-5; clone_size: NA; d_call: NA; v_call: TRBV12-3/TRBV12-4
cdr3_nt: TGTGCCATCACCGGGACTAGCGGGAGCTACGAGCAGTACTTC; cdr3_aa: CAITGTSGSYEQYF; j_call: TRBJ2-7; clone_size: many; d_call: TRBD2; v_call: TRBV10-3
cdr3_nt: TGTGCCAGCAGACACCCGGGACTAGCGGGAGGTGGGAATGAGCAGTTCTTC; cdr3_aa: CASRHPGLAGGGNEQFF; j_call: TRBJ2-1; clone_size: NA; d_call: TRBD2; v_call: TRBV7-9
cdr3_nt: TGTGCCAGCAGCGGACCCGGACCCAAGAGGGATAGCACAGATACGCAGTATTTT; cdr3_aa: CASSGPGPKRDSTDTQYF; j_call: TRBJ2-3; clone_size: NA; d_call: NA; v_call: TRBV9